Following are 23 T cell receptor beta chains from one sample sequenced in a study of T cells after yellow fever vaccination. TCRdb called the 5' RACE reads again in MiXCR, with one record for every CDR3 protein. The data contain roughly 500,000 distinct CDR3 sequences, 15% to 20% of them singletons. The sample consisted of PBMCs, taken 15 days after the yellow fever booster vaccination. These receptor sequences come from a man under 40 who received the YFV17D yellow fever vaccine.

This clonotype was counted ten times or more. The chain is built from TRBV27 and TRBJ1-1; D not certain. The CDR3 consists of 16 residues. Deletions cut 5 bases from V and 1 base from J, with 17 bases between. Germline lookup yields CDR1 MNHEY and CDR2 SMNVEV (reference sequence). For the CDR3, the DNA is TGTGCCAGCAGTCGGACCGCAAGGGTAGCGAACACTGAAGCTTTCTTT. It translates to CASSRTARVANTEAFF.

The J gene is TRBJ2-5, the V gene TRBV9; tentative D call: TRBD2 (6 bases). The germline V gene encodes CDR1 SGDLS and CDR2 YYNGEE. Trimming stripped 3 bases from V and 5 bases from J, with 11 bases between. This CDR3 spans 13 amino acids. The CDR3 region has the DNA TGTGCCAGCAGCGACGAGGGGAGGGAGACCCAGTACTTC. It translates to CASSDEGRETQYF.

The J gene is TRBJ2-7, the V gene TRBV30; perhaps TRBD2 as D (7 bases). CDR1 and CDR2 from the germline V gene are GTSNPN and SVGIG (reference sequence). V was pared by 5 bases and J by 2 bases, with 13 bases between. The CDR3 consists of 13 residues. The CDR3 protein is CAWGRGEAYEQYF. The DNA of the CDR3 is TGTGCCTGGGGGAGGGGGGAAGCCTACGAGCAGTACTTC.

CDR3 sequence: CASSWDFTSRETQYF. As DNA, the CDR3 is TGTGCCAGCAGTTGGGACTTTACTAGCAGGGAGACCCAGTACTTC. The chain joins TRBV5-5 to TRBJ2-5; TRBD2 might be the D (6 bases). The CDR3 spans 15 residues. Germline CDR1 and CDR2: SGHKS and YYEKEE (reference sequence). The germline V and J ends were trimmed by 5 bases and 5 bases, with 19 bases remaining between them. Based on the CDR3 plus reference TRBV5-5 and TRBJ2-5, the full variable domain is DAGVTQSPTHLIKTRGQQVTLRCSPISGHKSVSWYQQVLGQGPQFIFQYYEKEERGRGNFPDRFSARQFPNYSSELNVNALLLGDSALYLCASSWDFTSRETQYFGPGTRLLVL.

This clonotype was seen once. This rearrangement joins TRBV29-1 to TRBJ1-2; no clear D. Trimming cost V 3 bases and J 4 bases, with 15 bases left between them. The CDR3 spans 14 residues. Germline V CDR1 and CDR2: SQVTM, ANQGSEA. The CDR3 coding sequence is TGCAGCGTTGATTTGCAGGAAAGAGCCTATGGCTACACCTTC. Translation: CSVDLQERAYGYTF. The whole variable domain, filled in from reference TRBV29-1 and TRBJ1-2, reads SAVISQKPSRDICQRGTSLTIQCQVDSQVTMMFWYRQQPGQSLTLIATANQGSEATYESGFVIDKFPISRPNLTFSTLTVSNMSPEDSSIYLCSVDLQERAYGYTFGSGTRLTVV.

The V and J genes are TRBV15 and TRBJ2-1; possibly TRBD1 for D (6 bases). The CDR3 is made up of 12 amino acids. Trimming pared 3 bases from V and 6 bases from J, leaving 6 bases between. Germline CDR1 and CDR2: LNHNV and YYDKDF (reference sequence). The CDR3 coding sequence is TGTGCCACCAGCAGGGACAGCAATGAGCAGTTCTTC. Protein product: CATSRDSNEQFF.

In this sample, this clonotype turned up a few times. This sequence joins TRBV12-5 and TRBJ2-5; D perhaps matches TRBD1 (6 bases). The CDR3 totals 19 residues. CDR1 LGHNT and CDR2 FRNRAP come from the germline V gene. Trimming pared 6 bases from V and 2 bases from J, leaving 28 bases between. CDR3 residues: CASGRTGPGTLLSQETQYF. CDR3 bases: TGTGCTAGTGGAAGAACAGGGCCCGGAACATTACTAAGTCAAGAGACCCAGTACTTC. Full variable domain (outside the CDR3, taken from reference TRBV12-5 and TRBJ2-5): DARVTQTPRHKVTEMGQEVTMRCQPILGHNTVFWYRQTMMQGLELLAYFRNRAPLDDSGMPKDRFSAEMPDATLATLKIQPSEPRDSAVYFCASGRTGPGTLLSQETQYFGPGTRLLVL.

This clonotype was recorded a few times. V gene TRBV15 combines with J gene TRBJ2-4; D is uncertain. Per germline, CDR1 LNHNV and CDR2 YYDKDF (reference sequence). The CDR3 is 13 residues long. Trimming cost V 8 bases and J 9 bases, with 17 bases left between them. CDR3 amino acids: CATSEDTFGIQYF. CDR3 nucleotide sequence: TGTGCCACCTCCGAGGATACATTTGGCATTCAGTACTTC.

This clonotype was counted between two and nine times. The chain recombines TRBV20-1 with TRBJ2-1; 9 bases are a match to TRBD2. Losses at the gene ends were 1 base for V and 6 bases for J; bases not matched to a gene: 4. The CDR3 is 14 residues long. The germline V gene has CDR1 DFQATT and CDR2 SNEGSKA (reference sequence). CDR3 in DNA: TGCAGTGCTAGAGCCGGGACTAGCCCCAATGAGCAGTTCTTC. Protein: CSARAGTSPNEQFF.

The rearrangement links TRBV5-5 to TRBJ2-2, with 7 bases aligning to TRBD2. Germline V gene sequence: CDR1 SGHKS, CDR2 YYEKEE (reference sequence). J gave up 3 bases and V 5 bases, and 10 bases lay outside the gene matches. CDR3 length: 16 amino acids. CDR3 nucleotides: TGTGCCAGCAGGCGGGTCGGGGGGAGGCACACCGGGGAGCTGTTTTTT. Translation gives CASRRVGGRHTGELFF.

This rearrangement joins TRBV29-1 to TRBJ2-7; tentative D call: TRBD1 (5 bases). Germline CDR1 reads SQVTM; CDR2 reads ANQGSEA. V lost 7 bases, J lost 6 bases, and 19 bases lay in between. The CDR3 is 13 amino acids. CDR3 DNA: TGCAGCGCTGACCCAGGGTTGGAAGGCGAGCAGTACTTC. This gives the protein CSADPGLEGEQYF.

The gene calls are TRBV4-3 and TRBJ2-2; TRBD2 aligns across 7 bases. Germline values: CDR1 LGHNA, CDR2 YSLEER. Germline trimming cut 1 base from V and 0 bases from J; bases unmatched to any gene: 5. This CDR3 contains 17 residues. CDR3 amino acids: CASSQGQGGTNTGELFF. The CDR3 DNA follows: TGCGCCAGCAGCCAAGGCCAGGGAGGGACGAACACCGGGGAGCTGTTTTTT.

In this sample, this clonotype turned up a few times. The chain employs TRBV7-2 and TRBJ2-3; tentative D call: TRBD1 (7 bases). Germline V gene data show CDR1 as SGHTA and CDR2 as FQGNSA. The CDR3 runs to 15 residues. V was trimmed by 2 bases and J by 6 bases, leaving 15 bases between them. In nucleotides, the CDR3 is TGTGCCAGCAGCTTAACCCGGAGGGGGCGGGATACGCAGTATTTT. Residues: CASSLTRRGRDTQYF. The variable domain in full, completed from reference TRBV7-2 and TRBJ2-3, reads GAGVSQSPSNKVTEKGKDVELRCDPISGHTALYWYRQSLGQGLEFLIYFQGNSAPDKSGLPSDRFSAERTGGSVSTLTIQRTQQEDSAVYLCASSLTRRGRDTQYFGPGTRLTVL.

The J gene is TRBJ2-3, the V gene TRBV12-3 or TRBV12-4; tentatively, D is TRBD2 (5 bases). This CDR3 is 14 amino acids long. V lost 1 base and J lost 7, with 12 bases in between. The CDR3 DNA sequence: TGTGCCAGCAGTTTAGGAGAGGGATTTAATACGCAGTATTTT. Translating gives CASSLGEGFNTQYF.

The V gene is TRBV19, the J gene TRBJ2-6, with no clear D. Germline V gene data show CDR1 as LNHDA and CDR2 as SQIVND (reference sequence). Between the trimmed V and J ends, which lost 7 bases and 2 bases, there was a span of 3 bases. This CDR3 spans 12 amino acids. The CDR3 here is CASTTGANVLTF. The CDR3 DNA follows: TGTGCCAGTACAACTGGGGCCAACGTCCTGACTTTC.

The chain recombines TRBV6-1 with TRBJ2-2; 7 bases are a match to TRBD2. Per germline, CDR1 MNHNS and CDR2 SASEGT. There are 13 residues in the CDR3. Trimming cost V 6 bases and J 6 bases; bases outside gene matches: 4. The CDR3: CASSPREPGELFF. CDR3 coding DNA: TGTGCCAGCAGCCCGCGGGAGCCCGGGGAGCTGTTTTTT.

This clonotype occurred a few times. This chain connects TRBV29-1 to TRBJ2-7; TRBD1 matches at 8 bases. The germline CDR1 and CDR2 sequences are SQVTM and ANQGSEA. The CDR3 runs 12 residues. Trimming at V came to 6 bases and at J to 2 bases, leaving 3 bases not matched to a gene. CDR3 in DNA: TGCAGCGTACAACAGGGGGCCTACGAGCAGTACTTC. As protein: CSVQQGAYEQYF.

CDR3 coding DNA: TGTGCCAGCAGCCATAGCGGGAGGTACAATGAGCAGTTCTTC. This codes for CASSHSGRYNEQFF. J is TRBJ2-1 and V is TRBV7-2, with 10 bases lining up with TRBD2. The germline CDR1 and CDR2 sequences are SGHTA and FQGNSA. V shed 5 bases, J shed 4 bases, and the junction held 2 bases outside the gene matches. The CDR3 covers 14 residues.

This clonotype was detected many times. The J gene is TRBJ2-1, the V gene TRBV5-1, with D perhaps matching TRBD2 (6 bases). Germline V gene sequence: CDR1 SGHRS, CDR2 YFSETQ. There are 16 residues in the CDR3. V gave up 8 bases and J gave up 0 bases, with 18 bases separating them. The CDR3 DNA sequence: TGCGCCAGTAGAGACCTGACTAGGAGCTCCTACAATGAGCAGTTCTTC. Residues: CASRDLTRSSYNEQFF.

This clonotype came up a few times. The gene calls are TRBV6-1 and TRBJ1-5; the D is unclear. CDR1 and CDR2 from the germline V gene are MNHNS and SASEGT. Trimming stripped 7 bases from V and 3 bases from J, with 10 bases between. There are 13 residues in the CDR3. CDR3 nucleotide sequence: TGTGCCAGCACGGAACACTACAATCAGCCCCAGCATTTT. Its protein is CASTEHYNQPQHF.

V is TRBV4-3 and J is TRBJ2-2; D gene uncertain. Germline V gives CDR1 LGHNA, CDR2 YSLEER. The CDR3 loop spans 15 amino acids. Trimming took 1 base from V and 5 from J, leaving 11 bases between them. The DNA for the CDR3 is TGCGCCAGCAGCCAAGGTTTCCCCGGGACCGGGGAGCTGTTTTTT. It encodes CASSQGFPGTGELFF.

This clonotype was found many times. The chain couples TRBV12-3 or TRBV12-4 to TRBJ2-7; D call uncertain. V was cut by 4 bases and J by 2 bases, with 12 bases left in between. The CDR3 has 14 amino acids. This CDR3 reads CASSSGRNPYEQYF. CDR3 bases: TGTGCCAGCAGTTCCGGACGCAACCCCTACGAGCAGTACTTC.

This clonotype was seen more than once but under ten times. This rearrangement joins TRBV20-1 to TRBJ1-5; D is possibly TRBD1 (5 bases). Germline CDR1 DFQATT, CDR2 SNEGSKA (reference sequence). V lost 6 bases, J lost 2 bases, and 14 bases lay in between. The CDR3 loop spans 14 amino acids. DNA for the CDR3: TGCAGTGCCCGAGGCGGGACTGGCAATCAGCCCCAGCATTTT. Encoded protein: CSARGGTGNQPQHF.